This TCR beta chain was observed in a study of shared clonotypes between healthy human individuals. Regarding the study as a whole: Non-shared clonotypes had lower generation probabilities than clonotypes shared by all four sorted-subset donors. Memory subsets generally showed lower estimated richness than naive subsets.

Generated by immunoSEQ multiplex PCR, the TCRdb table keeps only in-frame clones and is missing some. Here the sample spans about 980,000 clones, approximately 80% being singletons. Turning to this clone: The target antigen is unknown.

The J segment lost 8 bases and the V segment lost 3 bases, leaving 16 bases of the junction unmatched. The CDR3 has 17 residues. Germline values: CDR1 SGDLS, CDR2 YYNGEE. Sequenced material: memory CD4+ T cells sorted from blood. Stated subset: CD45RA-negative fraction. This clonotype originated in a man younger than 30 in good health. This chain uses TRBV9 with TRBJ1-4, with 7 bases aligning to TRBD1. The CDR3, as DNA: TGTGCCAGCAGCGAAACCTCCACAGGGGCCCTAAGAGAAAAACTGTTTTTT. It translates to CASSETSTGALREKLFF.